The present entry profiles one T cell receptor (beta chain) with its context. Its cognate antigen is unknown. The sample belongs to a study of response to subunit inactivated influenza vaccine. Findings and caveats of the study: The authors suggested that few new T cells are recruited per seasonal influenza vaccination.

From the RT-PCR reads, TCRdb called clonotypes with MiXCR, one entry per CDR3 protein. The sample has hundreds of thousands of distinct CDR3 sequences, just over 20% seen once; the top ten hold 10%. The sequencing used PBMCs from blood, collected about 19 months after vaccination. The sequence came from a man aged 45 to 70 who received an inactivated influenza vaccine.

CDR3 residues: CASRPYNSGNTIYF. CDR3 in DNA: TGTGCCAGCAGGCCTTACAACTCTGGAAACACCATATATTTT. The chain recombines TRBV6-2 or TRBV6-3 with TRBJ1-3; D remains unclear. From germline, CDR1 is MNHEY and CDR2 SVGEGT. CDR3 length equals 14 residues. V gave up 6 bases and J gave up 0 bases, with 9 bases separating them.